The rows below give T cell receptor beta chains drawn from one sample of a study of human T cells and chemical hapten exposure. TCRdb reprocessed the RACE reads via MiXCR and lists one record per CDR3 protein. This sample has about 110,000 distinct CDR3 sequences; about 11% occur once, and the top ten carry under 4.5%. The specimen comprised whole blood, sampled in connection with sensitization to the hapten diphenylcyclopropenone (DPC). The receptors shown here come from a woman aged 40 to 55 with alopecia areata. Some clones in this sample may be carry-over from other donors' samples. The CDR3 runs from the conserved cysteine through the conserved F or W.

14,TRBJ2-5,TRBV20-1,CSARGTGDRETQYF
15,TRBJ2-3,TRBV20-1,CSARAGTSAPDTQYF
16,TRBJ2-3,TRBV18,CASSPPVKRYTDTQYF
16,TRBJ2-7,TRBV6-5,CASSPVPGASSYEQYF
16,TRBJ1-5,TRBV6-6,CASSYSPGNSNQPQHF
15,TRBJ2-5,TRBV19,CASSPSGVGLETQYF
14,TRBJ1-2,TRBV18,CASSPSGTGNGYTF
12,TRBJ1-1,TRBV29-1,CSAGQMNTEAFF
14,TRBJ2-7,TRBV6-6,CASSYPDRGREQYF
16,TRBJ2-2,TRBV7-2,CASSPQVAGNTGELFF
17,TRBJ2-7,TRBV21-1,CASSKRQGVPHSYEQYF
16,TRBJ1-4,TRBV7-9,CASSSGLPSGNEKLFF
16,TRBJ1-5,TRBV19,CASSIARQSSNQPQHF
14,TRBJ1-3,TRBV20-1,CSAGTGVSGNTIYF
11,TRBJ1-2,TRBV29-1,CSVDGGYGYTF
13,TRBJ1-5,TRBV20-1,CSAIDRGNQPQHF
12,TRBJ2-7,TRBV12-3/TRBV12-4,CASSSRGYEQYF
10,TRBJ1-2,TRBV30,CALRGGGYTF
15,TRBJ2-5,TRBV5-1,CASNTGGQVLETQYF